This passage covers 3 T cell receptor beta chains from one sample sequenced in a study of CD8+ T cells in alopecia areata. Treatment reported: oral pan-JAK inhibitor, 5-10 mg twice daily. Once RNA had been extracted, it was reverse transcribed into cDNA to act as the sequencing template. Produced via immunoSEQ multiplex PCR; TCRdb's table is partial and in-frame only. In the table there are about 88,000 clones, around 44% of which are singletons. This material consisted of CD8+ T cells sorted from blood, taken at week 24, from a patient treated with tofacitinib. The source is a human donor with alopecia areata.

The chain carries TRBV13 and TRBJ2-2; unclear D gene. The germline V and J ends were trimmed by 4 bases and 3 bases, with 0 bases remaining between them. Looked up from germline, CDR1 is PRHDT and CDR2 is FYEKMQ (reference sequence). This CDR3 is built from 11 residues. The CDR3 here is CASSYTGELFF. In nucleotides, the CDR3 is TGTGCCAGCAGCTACACCGGGGAGCTGTTTTTT.

This chain joins TRBV5-1 and TRBJ2-7; a weak D match, TRBD1 (6 bases). Between the trimmed V and J ends, which lost 5 bases and 3 bases, there was a span of 18 bases. The CDR3 has 15 residues. CDR1 is SGHRS, CDR2 YFSETQ, per germline. CDR3 region: CASSEIGQLYYEQYF. The CDR3 nucleotides are TGCGCCAGCAGTGAAATCGGACAGCTGTACTACGAGCAGTACTTC.

The J gene is TRBJ1-1, the V gene TRBV11-3, with 8 positions matching TRBD1. The CDR3 loop spans 16 amino acids. Germline V gene data show CDR1 as SGHNT and CDR2 as YENEEA. Germline trimming cut 0 bases from V and 1 base from J; bases unmatched to any gene: 4. DNA of the CDR3: TGTGCCAGCAGCTTAGACGGACAGGGCGGGAACACTGAAGCTTTCTTT. It translates to CASSLDGQGGNTEAFF.